The rows below give T cell receptor beta chains drawn from one sample of a study of blood T cell repertoires in COVID-19. The data were produced by immunoSEQ multiplex PCR, yet TCRdb's version contains in-frame clones alone and is incomplete. The sample shows about 97,000 clones, roughly 87% of them seen only once. Sequenced sample: peripheral blood. These receptors originate from a man aged 45-65 years with active COVID-19. The conserved cysteine and the conserved F or W are not part of the CDR3 here. Clone size appears in some rows only: once, few, many, or a class for an expanded clone.

v_call	clone_size	cdr3_aa
TRBV7-7	NA	ASSYSGGSTDTQY
TRBV6-1	NA	ASSDQSGGSTDTQY
TRBV6-2/TRBV6-3	NA	ASSYSGQSYEQY
TRBV7-2	once	ASSFTGGRGTGELF
TRBV4-2	once	ASSVRLAGAYNEQF
TRBV18	NA	ASSPIRAGDTEAF
TRBV4-3	NA	ASSQESGGSNQPQH
TRBV7-6	NA	ASSKWWGLRNYGYT
TRBV11-3	NA	ARPDREETNEKLF
TRBV11-2	NA	ASSTMGSQETQY
TRBV7-8	once	ASSYRDREGTQY
TRBV19	NA	ASNGGTVETQY
TRBV6-1	once	ASSERGRDRVNTEAF
TRBV15	once	ATSIAGTLSMNTEAF
TRBV7-2	once	ASSARWAFSGNTIY
TRBV30	NA	AWNLAGGLAKNIQY
TRBV7-7	NA	ASSLSGVHNEQF
TRBV5-6	NA	ASSLGADPYEQY
TRBV14	NA	ASRNRGNTGELF
TRBV2	NA	ASSEVGLAGGP
TRBV12-3/TRBV12-4	NA	ASNTGGDEQY
TRBV5-1	NA	ASSLATSSGNTIY
TRBV9	NA	ASRSGTSDTDTQY
TRBV6-5	once	ASTPGGVSKNIQY
TRBV29-1	NA	SVQRGLGQPQH
TRBV6-1	NA	ASSGYRGRGGTEAF
TRBV2	NA	ASRKPGTGGSEAF
TRBV4-3	NA	ASSQDLPTTYEQY
TRBV6-5	NA	ASSYTSGGGDTQY
TRBV11-2	NA	ASSPARTGVRGYT
TRBV3-1/TRBV3-2	NA	ASSQARGWGYEQY
TRBV10-3	NA	AITQGGPNTEAF
TRBV14	NA	ASSHSDTEAF
TRBV3-1/TRBV3-2	NA	ASSRENTGELF
TRBV18	NA	ASSSRTGMGGQPQH
TRBV2	NA	ASRTSLDEQF
TRBV2	few	ASSEGSPYNQPQH
TRBV7-2	NA	ASRPGGSDYGYT
TRBV28	NA	ASSLSTDQPQH
TRBV7-8	NA	ASSHTTGLDTQY
TRBV30	NA	AWTRGRVKTQY
TRBV19	NA	ASRIRTGGADGANVLT
TRBV6-6	NA	ASSPGFIAL
TRBV11-3	NA	ASSSRRDRGFYSYEQY
TRBV11-3	NA	ASSPIEGSEAF
TRBV7-9	NA	ASSFRGADGYT
TRBV6-4	NA	ASSDSGGGTDTQY
TRBV12-5	NA	ASGLETGRNQPQH
TRBV13	NA	ASSSRGGPETQY
TRBV2	NA	ASTSRGSVGEQY
TRBV30	NA	AWSHRGMGGTEAF
TRBV5-1	NA	ASSLSQLAGVNEQF
TRBV3-1/TRBV3-2	NA	ASSGSWGGTDTQY
TRBV4-2	NA	ASSQGSGNQPQH
TRBV7-9	once	ASSLTGTGASGEQF